This TCR beta chain comes out of a study of OX40 agonist ivuxolimab in advanced cancers. The CDR3 length is 17 residues. Germline loops: CDR1 SGHNT, CDR2 YYREEE (reference sequence). V lost 1 base and J 1 base, leaving 15 bases between the germline ends. Sequencing used immunoSEQ multiplex PCR; TCRdb keeps in-frame clones, though not all of them. The top ten hold around 6.5% of the sample, which has some 81,000 clones, around 87% seen once. The chain has TRBV5-4 and TRBJ1-5, with D possibly matching TRBD1 (6 bases). The sequence came from an adult with an advanced solid tumor such as melanoma, head and neck, liver or kidney cancer. The sequences come from CD4+ or CD8+ T cells sorted from blood, collected in a trial of the OX40 agonist ivuxolimab. In nucleotides, the CDR3 is TGTGCCAGCAGCTTGTCGGCGGGGGGCGGGAGCAATCAGCCCCAGCATTTT. This sequence encodes CASSLSAGGGSNQPQHF.